This T cell receptor beta chain was captured by sequencing in a study of cytomegalovirus exposure and HLA in healthy donors. The PCR had 60 Vbeta and 13 Jbeta primers. Assay: immunoSEQ multiplex PCR; the TCRdb copy retains only in-frame clones and omits some. The sample includes 100,000 to 150,000 clones, around four fifths of them seen just once. Germline loops: CDR1 MGHRA, CDR2 YSYEKL. The CDR3 sequence is 17 residues long. J gave up 8 bases and V 1 base, and 11 bases lay outside the gene matches. The receptor was isolated from a man aged 18 to 30 in good health and CMV-seropositive. The rearrangement links TRBV4-1 to TRBJ2-1, with 10 bases lining up with TRBD2. Source material: PBMCs. DNA of the CDR3: TGCGCCAGCAGCCAAGTTGGTACTAGCGGGACTTATGATGAGCAGTTCTTC. It specifies CASSQVGTSGTYDEQFF.